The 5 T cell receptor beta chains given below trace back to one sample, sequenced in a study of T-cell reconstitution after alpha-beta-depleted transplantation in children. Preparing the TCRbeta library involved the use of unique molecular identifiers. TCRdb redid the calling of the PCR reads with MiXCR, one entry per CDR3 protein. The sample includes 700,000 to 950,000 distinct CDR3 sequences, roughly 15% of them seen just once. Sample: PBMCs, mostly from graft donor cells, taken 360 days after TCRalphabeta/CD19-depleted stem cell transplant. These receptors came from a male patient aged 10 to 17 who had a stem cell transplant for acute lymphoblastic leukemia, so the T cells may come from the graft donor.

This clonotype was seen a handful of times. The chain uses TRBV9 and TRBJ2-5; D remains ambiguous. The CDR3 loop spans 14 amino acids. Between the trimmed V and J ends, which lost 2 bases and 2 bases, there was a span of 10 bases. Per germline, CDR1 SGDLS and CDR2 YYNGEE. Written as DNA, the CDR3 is TGTGCCAGCAGCGTTGCAGGATTGCAAGAGACCCAGTACTTC. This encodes CASSVAGLQETQYF.

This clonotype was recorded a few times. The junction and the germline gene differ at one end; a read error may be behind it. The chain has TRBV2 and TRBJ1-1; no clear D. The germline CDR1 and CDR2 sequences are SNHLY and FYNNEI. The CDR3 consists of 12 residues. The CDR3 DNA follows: TGTGCCGGCAGCGTGCTGGACACTGAAGCTTTCTTT. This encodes CAGSVLDTEAFF.

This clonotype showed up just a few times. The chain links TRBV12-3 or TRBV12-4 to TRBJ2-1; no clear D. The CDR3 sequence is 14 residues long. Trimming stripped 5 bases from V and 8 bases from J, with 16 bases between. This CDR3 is CASSLQRATYEQFF. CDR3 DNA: TGTGCCAGCAGTCTCCAACGGGCGACCTATGAGCAGTTCTTC.

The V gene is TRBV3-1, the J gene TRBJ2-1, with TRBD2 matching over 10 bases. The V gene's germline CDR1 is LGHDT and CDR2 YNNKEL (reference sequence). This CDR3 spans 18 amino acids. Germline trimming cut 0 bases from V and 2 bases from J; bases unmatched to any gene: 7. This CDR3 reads CASSQDGLAGAPYNEQFF. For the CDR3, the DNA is TGTGCCAGCAGCCAAGATGGGCTAGCGGGAGCTCCCTACAATGAGCAGTTCTTC.

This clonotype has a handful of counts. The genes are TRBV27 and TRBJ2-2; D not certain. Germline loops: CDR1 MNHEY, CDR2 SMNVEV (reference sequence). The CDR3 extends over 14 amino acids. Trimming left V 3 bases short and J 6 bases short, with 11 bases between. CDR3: CASSFSGFPGELFF. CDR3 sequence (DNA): TGTGCCAGCAGTTTTTCAGGTTTCCCCGGGGAGCTGTTTTTT.